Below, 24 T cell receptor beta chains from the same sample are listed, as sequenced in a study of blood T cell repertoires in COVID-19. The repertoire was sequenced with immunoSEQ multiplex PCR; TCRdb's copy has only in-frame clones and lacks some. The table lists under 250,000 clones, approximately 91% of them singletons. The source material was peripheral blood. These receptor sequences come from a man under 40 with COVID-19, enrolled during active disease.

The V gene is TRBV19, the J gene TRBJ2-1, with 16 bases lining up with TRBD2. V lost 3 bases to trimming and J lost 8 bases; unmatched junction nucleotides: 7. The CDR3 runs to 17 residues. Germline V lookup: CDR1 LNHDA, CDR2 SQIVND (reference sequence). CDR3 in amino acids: CASSMGTSGGALDEQFF. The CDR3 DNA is TGTGCCAGTAGTATGGGGACTAGCGGGGGGGCCTTGGATGAGCAGTTCTTC.

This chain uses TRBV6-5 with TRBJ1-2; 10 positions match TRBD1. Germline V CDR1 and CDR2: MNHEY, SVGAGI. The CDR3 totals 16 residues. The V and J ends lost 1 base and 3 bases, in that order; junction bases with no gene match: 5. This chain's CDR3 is CASSYLGQGLDYGYTF. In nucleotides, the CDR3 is TGTGCCAGCAGTTACTTGGGACAGGGGCTCGACTATGGCTACACCTTC.

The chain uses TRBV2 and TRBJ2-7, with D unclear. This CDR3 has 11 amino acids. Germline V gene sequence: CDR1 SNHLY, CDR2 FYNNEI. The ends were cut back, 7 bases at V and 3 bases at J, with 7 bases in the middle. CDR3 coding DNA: TGTGCCAGCACCCTACTCTACGAGCAGTACTTC. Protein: CASTLLYEQYF.

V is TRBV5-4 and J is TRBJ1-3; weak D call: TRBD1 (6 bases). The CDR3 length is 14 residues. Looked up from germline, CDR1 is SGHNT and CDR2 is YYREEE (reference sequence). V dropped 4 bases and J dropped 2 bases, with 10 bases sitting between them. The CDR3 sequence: CASSPNRAGNTIYF. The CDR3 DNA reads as TGTGCCAGCAGCCCGAACAGGGCTGGAAACACCATATATTTT.

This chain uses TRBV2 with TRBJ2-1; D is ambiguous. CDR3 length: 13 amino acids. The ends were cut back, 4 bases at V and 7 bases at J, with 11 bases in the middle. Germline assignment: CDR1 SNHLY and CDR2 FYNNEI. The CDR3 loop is CASSALLVNEQFF. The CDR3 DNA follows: TGTGCCAGCAGTGCCCTACTCGTTAATGAGCAGTTCTTC.

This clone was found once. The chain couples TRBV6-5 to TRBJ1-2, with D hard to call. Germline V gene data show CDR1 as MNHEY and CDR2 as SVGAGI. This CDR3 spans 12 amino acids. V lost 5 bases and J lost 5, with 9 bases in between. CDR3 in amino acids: CASSPQAYGYTF. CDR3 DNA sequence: TGTGCCAGCAGTCCCCAGGCATATGGCTACACCTTC.

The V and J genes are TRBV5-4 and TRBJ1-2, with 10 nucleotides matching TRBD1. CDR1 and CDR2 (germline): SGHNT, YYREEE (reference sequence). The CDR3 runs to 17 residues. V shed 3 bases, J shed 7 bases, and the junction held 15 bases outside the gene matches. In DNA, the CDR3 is TGTGCCAGCAGCTCCCACGCCGGGACAGGGGTTCGCTCTGGCTACACCTTC. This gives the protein CASSSHAGTGVRSGYTF.

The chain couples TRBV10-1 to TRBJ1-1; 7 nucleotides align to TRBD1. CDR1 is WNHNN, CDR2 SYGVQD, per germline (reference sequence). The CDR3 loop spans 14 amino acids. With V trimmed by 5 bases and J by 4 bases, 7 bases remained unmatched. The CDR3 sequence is CASSHLPGGTEAFF. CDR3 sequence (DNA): TGCGCCAGCAGTCACCTACCAGGGGGCACTGAAGCTTTCTTT.

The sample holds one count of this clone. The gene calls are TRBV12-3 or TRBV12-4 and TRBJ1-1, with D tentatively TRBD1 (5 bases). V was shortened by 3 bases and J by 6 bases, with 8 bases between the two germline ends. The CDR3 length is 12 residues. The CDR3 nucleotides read TGTGCCAGCAGTTTTGGGGGGGCTGAAGCTTTCTTT. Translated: CASSFGGAEAFF.

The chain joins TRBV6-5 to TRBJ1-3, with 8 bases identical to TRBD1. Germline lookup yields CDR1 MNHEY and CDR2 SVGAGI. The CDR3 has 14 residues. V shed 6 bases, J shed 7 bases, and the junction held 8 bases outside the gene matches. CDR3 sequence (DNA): TGTGCCAGCAGCAATCCCAGGGGGCGGAACACCATATATTTT. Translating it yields CASSNPRGRNTIYF.

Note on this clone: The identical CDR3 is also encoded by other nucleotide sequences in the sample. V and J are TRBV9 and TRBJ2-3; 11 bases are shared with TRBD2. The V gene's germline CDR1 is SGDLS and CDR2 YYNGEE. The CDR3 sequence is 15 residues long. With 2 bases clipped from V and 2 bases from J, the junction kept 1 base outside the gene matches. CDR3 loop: CASSVGLADTDTQYF. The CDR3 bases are TGTGCCAGCAGCGTGGGACTAGCGGACACAGATACGCAGTATTTT.

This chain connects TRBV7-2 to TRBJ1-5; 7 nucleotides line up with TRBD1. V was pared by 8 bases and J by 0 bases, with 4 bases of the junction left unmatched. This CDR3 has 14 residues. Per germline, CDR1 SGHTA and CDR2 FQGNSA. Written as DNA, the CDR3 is TGTGCCAGCGGGACAGAATATAGCAATCAGCCCCAGCATTTT. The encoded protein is CASGTEYSNQPQHF.

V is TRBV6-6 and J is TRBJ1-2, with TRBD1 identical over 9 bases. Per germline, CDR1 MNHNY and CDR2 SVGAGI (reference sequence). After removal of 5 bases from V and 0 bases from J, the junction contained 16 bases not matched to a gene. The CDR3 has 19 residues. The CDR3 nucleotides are TGTGCCAGCAGTCCCCCGGACAGGGGACACAAACTAACTAACTATGGCTACACCTTC. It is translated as CASSPPDRGHKLTNYGYTF.

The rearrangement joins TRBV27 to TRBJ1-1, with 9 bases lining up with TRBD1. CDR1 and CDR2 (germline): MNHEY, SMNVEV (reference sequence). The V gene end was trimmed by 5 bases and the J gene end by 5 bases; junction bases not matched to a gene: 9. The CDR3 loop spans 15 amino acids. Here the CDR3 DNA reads TGTGCCAGCAGTGCTCACAGGGGGCAGGGTACTGAAGCTTTCTTT. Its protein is CASSAHRGQGTEAFF.

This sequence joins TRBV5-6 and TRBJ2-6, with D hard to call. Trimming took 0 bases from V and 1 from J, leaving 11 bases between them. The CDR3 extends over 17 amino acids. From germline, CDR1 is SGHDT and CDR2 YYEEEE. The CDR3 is CASSLVSVESGANVLTF. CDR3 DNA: TGTGCCAGCAGCTTGGTGTCTGTCGAGTCTGGGGCCAACGTCCTGACTTTC.

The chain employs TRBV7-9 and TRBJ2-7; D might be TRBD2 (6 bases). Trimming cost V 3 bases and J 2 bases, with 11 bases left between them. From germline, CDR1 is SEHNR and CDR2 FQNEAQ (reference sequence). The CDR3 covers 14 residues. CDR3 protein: CASSLDRETYEQYF. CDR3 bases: TGTGCCAGCAGCTTGGACCGGGAGACCTACGAGCAGTACTTC.

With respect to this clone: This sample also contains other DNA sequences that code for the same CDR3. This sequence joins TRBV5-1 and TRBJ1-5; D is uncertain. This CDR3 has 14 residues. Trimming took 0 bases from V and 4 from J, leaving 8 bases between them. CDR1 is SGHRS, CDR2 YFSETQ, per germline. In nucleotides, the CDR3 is TGCGCCAGCAGCTTGGGGCTGAATAATCAGCCCCAGCATTTT. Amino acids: CASSLGLNNQPQHF. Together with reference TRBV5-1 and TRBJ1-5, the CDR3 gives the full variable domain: KAGVTQTPRYLIKTRGQQVTLSCSPISGHRSVSWYQQTPGQGLQFLFEYFSETQRNKGNFPGRFSGRQFSNSRSEMNVSTLELGDSALYLCASSLGLNNQPQHFGDGTRLSIL.

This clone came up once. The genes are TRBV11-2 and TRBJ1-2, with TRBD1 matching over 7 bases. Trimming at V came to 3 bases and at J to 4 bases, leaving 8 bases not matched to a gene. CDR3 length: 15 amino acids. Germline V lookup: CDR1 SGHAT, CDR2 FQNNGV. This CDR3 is CASSFMRTGSYGYTF. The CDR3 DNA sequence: TGTGCCAGCAGCTTCATGCGGACAGGATCCTATGGCTACACCTTC.

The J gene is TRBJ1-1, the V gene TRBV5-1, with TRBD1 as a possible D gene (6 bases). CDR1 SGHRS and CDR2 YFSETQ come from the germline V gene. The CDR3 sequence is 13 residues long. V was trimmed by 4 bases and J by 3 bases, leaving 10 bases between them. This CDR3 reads CASSATGYTEAFF. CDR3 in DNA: TGCGCCAGCAGCGCGACAGGATACACTGAAGCTTTCTTT. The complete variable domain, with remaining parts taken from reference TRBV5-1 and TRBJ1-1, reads KAGVTQTPRYLIKTRGQQVTLSCSPISGHRSVSWYQQTPGQGLQFLFEYFSETQRNKGNFPGRFSGRQFSNSRSEMNVSTLELGDSALYLCASSATGYTEAFFGQGTRLTVV.

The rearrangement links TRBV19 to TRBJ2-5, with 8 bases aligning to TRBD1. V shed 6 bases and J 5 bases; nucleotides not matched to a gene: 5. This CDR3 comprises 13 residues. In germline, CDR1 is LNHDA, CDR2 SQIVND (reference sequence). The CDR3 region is CASSRGQGETQYF. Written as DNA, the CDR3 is TGTGCCAGTAGCCGTGGACAGGGTGAGACCCAGTACTTC.

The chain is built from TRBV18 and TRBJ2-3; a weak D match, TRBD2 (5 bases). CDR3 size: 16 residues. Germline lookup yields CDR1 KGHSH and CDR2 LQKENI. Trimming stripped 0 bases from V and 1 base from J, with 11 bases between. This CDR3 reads CASSPPGGRRTDTQYF. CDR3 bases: TGTGCCAGCTCACCACCCGGCGGGCGACGCACAGATACGCAGTATTTT.

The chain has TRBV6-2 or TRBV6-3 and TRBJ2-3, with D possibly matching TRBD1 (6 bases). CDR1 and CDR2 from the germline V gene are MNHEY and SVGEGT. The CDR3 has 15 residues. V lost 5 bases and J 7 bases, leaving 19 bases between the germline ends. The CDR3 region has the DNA TGTGCCAGCAGTATAACTGGGACACCAGGTTATACGCAGTATTTT. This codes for CASSITGTPGYTQYF.

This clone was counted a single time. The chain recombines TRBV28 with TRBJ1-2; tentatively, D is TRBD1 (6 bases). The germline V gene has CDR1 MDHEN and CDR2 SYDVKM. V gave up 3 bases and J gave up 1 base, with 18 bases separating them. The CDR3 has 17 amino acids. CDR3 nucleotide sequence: TGTGCCAGCAGTTTCCCATACGGGACACAAAATAACTATGGCTACACCTTC. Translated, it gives CASSFPYGTQNNYGYTF.

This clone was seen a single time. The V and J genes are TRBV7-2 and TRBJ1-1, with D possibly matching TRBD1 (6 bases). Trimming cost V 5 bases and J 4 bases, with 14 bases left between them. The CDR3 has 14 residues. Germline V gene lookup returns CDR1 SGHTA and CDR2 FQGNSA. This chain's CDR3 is CASSPGTRGTEAFF. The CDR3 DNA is TGTGCCAGCAGCCCTGGGACCAGGGGCACTGAAGCTTTCTTT. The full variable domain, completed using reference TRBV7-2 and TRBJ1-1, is GAGVSQSPSNKVTEKGKDVELRCDPISGHTALYWYRQSLGQGLEFLIYFQGNSAPDKSGLPSDRFSAERTGGSVSTLTIQRTQQEDSAVYLCASSPGTRGTEAFFGQGTRLTVV.